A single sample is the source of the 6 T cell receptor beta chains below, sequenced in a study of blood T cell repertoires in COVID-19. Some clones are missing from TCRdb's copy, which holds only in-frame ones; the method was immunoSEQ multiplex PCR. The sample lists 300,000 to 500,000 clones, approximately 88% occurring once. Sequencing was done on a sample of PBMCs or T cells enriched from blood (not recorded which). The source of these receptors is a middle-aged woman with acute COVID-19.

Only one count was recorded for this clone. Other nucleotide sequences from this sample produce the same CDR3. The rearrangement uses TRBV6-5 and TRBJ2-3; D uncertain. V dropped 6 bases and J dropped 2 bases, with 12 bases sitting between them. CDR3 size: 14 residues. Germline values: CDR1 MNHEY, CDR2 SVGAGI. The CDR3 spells CASSLQVYTDTQYF. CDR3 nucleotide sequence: TGTGCCAGCAGCCTCCAGGTGTACACAGATACGCAGTATTTT.

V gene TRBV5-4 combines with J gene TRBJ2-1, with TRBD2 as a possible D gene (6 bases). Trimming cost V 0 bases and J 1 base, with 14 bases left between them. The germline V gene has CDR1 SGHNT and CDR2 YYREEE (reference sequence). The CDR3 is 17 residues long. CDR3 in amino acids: CASSLASGLPSYNEQFF. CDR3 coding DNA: TGTGCCAGCAGCTTGGCGTCTGGACTACCATCCTACAATGAGCAGTTCTTC.

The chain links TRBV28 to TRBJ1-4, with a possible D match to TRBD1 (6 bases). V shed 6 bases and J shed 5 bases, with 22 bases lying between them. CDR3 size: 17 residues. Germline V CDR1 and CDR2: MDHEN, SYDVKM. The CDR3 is CASRPNRDINRNEKLFF. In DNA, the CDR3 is TGTGCCAGCAGACCGAACAGGGACATAAATCGAAATGAAAAACTGTTTTTT.

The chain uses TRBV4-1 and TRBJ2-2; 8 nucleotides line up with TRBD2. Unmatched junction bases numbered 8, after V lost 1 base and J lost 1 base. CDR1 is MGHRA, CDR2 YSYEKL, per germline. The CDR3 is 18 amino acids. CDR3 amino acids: CASSQGDRSGGNTGELFF. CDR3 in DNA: TGCGCCAGCAGCCAAGGGGACCGGAGCGGGGGGAACACCGGGGAGCTGTTTTTT.

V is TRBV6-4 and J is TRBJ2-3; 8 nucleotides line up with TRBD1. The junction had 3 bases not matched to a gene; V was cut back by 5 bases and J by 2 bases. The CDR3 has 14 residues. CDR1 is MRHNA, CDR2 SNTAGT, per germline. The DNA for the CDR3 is TGTGCCAGCAGTAAGGGACAGGACACAGATACGCAGTATTTT. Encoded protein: CASSKGQDTDTQYF.

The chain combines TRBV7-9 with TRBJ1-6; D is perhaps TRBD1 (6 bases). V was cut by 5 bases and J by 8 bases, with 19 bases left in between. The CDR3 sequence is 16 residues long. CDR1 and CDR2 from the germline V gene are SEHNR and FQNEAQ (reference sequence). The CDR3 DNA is TGTGCCAGCAGCCCGGAACAGGGCTCCAAGCATTCACCCCTCCACTTT. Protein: CASSPEQGSKHSPLHF.